One sample yielded the 26 T cell receptor beta chains listed below, sequenced in a study of Tregs in tolerant kidney transplant recipients. Recipients received nonmyeloablative bone marrow transplants from related graft donors, with transient mixed chimerism. Repertoires were generated with immunoSEQ multiplex PCR, while TCRdb's copy carries only in-frame clones and drops some. In the table there are around 86,000 clones, roughly 91% of which are singletons. Sequences were derived from CD4+ T cells from blood (PBMCs), sampled 24 months after the transplant. These receptors were taken from a human patient who received a combined kidney and bone marrow transplant. Some T cells may be transferred from the graft donor.

This sequence joins TRBV7-3 and TRBJ2-3; 8 bases line up with TRBD1. CDR1 and CDR2 (germline): SGHTA, FQGTGA. The V segment lost 4 bases and the J segment 5 bases; nucleotides outside the gene matches: 5. The CDR3 runs to 14 residues. DNA for the CDR3: TGTGCCAGCAGCTCCCCCGGGACAGGAGATACGCAGTATTTT. As protein: CASSSPGTGDTQYF. The full variable domain, with the rest looked up from reference TRBV7-3 and TRBJ2-3, is GAGVSQTPSNKVTEKGKYVELRCDPISGHTALYWYRQSLGQGPEFLIYFQGTGAADDSGLPNDRFFAVRPEGSVSTLKIQRTERGDSAVYLCASSSPGTGDTQYFGPGTRLTVL.

V usage is TRBV27 and J usage is TRBJ2-7; tentatively, D is TRBD1 (5 bases). The V gene's germline CDR1 is MNHEY and CDR2 SMNVEV (reference sequence). This CDR3 region has 15 residues. V lost 5 bases to trimming and J lost 2 bases, with 16 bases between them. The CDR3 sequence: CASSPQAILTYEQYF. The CDR3 region has the DNA TGTGCCAGCAGTCCACAGGCTATTCTTACCTACGAGCAGTACTTC.

The V and J genes are TRBV19 and TRBJ1-4, with TRBD1 as a possible D gene (5 bases). Germline CDR1 and CDR2: LNHDA and SQIVND (reference sequence). The CDR3 has 17 residues. V lost 7 bases to trimming and J lost 2 bases, with 20 bases between them. The CDR3 DNA sequence: TGTGCCAGTACCGAAAAGGGGCACGGAAGGACTAATGAAAAACTGTTTTTT. Protein product: CASTEKGHGRTNEKLFF.

The chain employs TRBV27 and TRBJ2-5; 8 bases map to TRBD2. The ends lost 0 bases at V and 0 bases at J; junction bases unmatched: 3. The germline CDR1 and CDR2 sequences are MNHEY and SMNVEV (reference sequence). The CDR3 is 16 residues long. CDR3 DNA sequence: TGTGCCAGCAGTTTATCGGGCGGGAGGAACCAAGAGACCCAGTACTTC. It is translated as CASSLSGGRNQETQYF.

This clone was detected only once. The chain joins TRBV7-8 to TRBJ1-5; TRBD1 is a possible D gene (6 bases). The CDR3 has 14 residues. Germline V gives CDR1 SGHVS, CDR2 FQNEAQ. Trimming stripped 0 bases from V and 10 bases from J, with 13 bases between. The CDR3 DNA sequence: TGTGCCAGCAGCTTAGCGGGGAGGGGGGTCCCCCAGCATTTT. Protein product: CASSLAGRGVPQHF.

The chain links TRBV19 to TRBJ1-2; possibly TRBD1 for D (5 bases). Trimming removed 4 bases at V and 4 bases at J, with 13 bases between. CDR1 LNHDA and CDR2 SQIVND come from the germline V gene (reference sequence). The CDR3 runs 14 residues. The chain's CDR3 is CASSTGGDPYGYTF. Written as DNA, the CDR3 is TGTGCCAGTAGTACCGGGGGGGACCCCTATGGCTACACCTTC.

The J gene is TRBJ2-7, the V gene TRBV5-1, with 8 bases identical to TRBD2. The V and J ends lost 4 bases and 3 bases, in that order; junction bases with no gene match: 9. The CDR3 extends over 15 amino acids. Germline CDR1 reads SGHRS; CDR2 reads YFSETQ. The CDR3 protein is CASSVAGAGGYEQYF. The CDR3 region has the DNA TGCGCCAGCAGCGTGGCAGGTGCGGGAGGCTACGAGCAGTACTTC.

This chain uses TRBV4-3 with TRBJ2-2; the match to TRBD1 covers 9 bases. Germline V gene lookup returns CDR1 LGHNA and CDR2 YSLEER. Trimming cost V 1 base and J 3 bases; bases outside gene matches: 3. This CDR3 is built from 16 residues. CDR3 DNA sequence: TGCGCCAGCAGCCAAGGGACAGGGGAAGACACCGGGGAGCTGTTTTTT. Protein product: CASSQGTGEDTGELFF.

The CDR3 loop reads CASSLRTGGQPQHF. CDR3 DNA: TGTGCCAGCAGCTTACGGACAGGGGGGCAGCCCCAGCATTTT. This chain connects TRBV5-8 to TRBJ1-5; TRBD1 matches at 10 bases. There are 14 residues in the CDR3. The germline gives CDR1 SGHTS, CDR2 YDEGEE. With 2 bases clipped from V and 7 bases from J, the junction kept 3 bases outside the gene matches.

The J gene is TRBJ1-2, the V gene TRBV5-1, with 7 bases fitting TRBD1. Trimming cost V 1 base and J 4 bases; bases outside gene matches: 4. The CDR3 covers 14 residues. Germline CDR1 reads SGHRS; CDR2 reads YFSETQ. For the CDR3, the DNA is TGCGCCAGCAGCTTGAGTGGGACAGCCTATGGCTACACCTTC. Residues: CASSLSGTAYGYTF.

This sequence joins TRBV10-3 and TRBJ2-6, with 8 bases fitting TRBD2. This CDR3 has 17 amino acids. V gave up 11 bases and J gave up 1 base; unmatched junction bases: 13. In germline, CDR1 is ENHRY, CDR2 SYGVKD. The CDR3 nucleotides are TGTGCCTCTCGACTAGCGCAGTTACGATCTGGGGCCAACGTCCTGACTTTC. It specifies CASRLAQLRSGANVLTF.

This clone was recorded a few times. This chain links TRBV10-3 with TRBJ2-1; D remains unclear. There are 15 residues in the CDR3. Germline CDR1 ENHRY, CDR2 SYGVKD. The germline V and J ends were trimmed by 4 bases and 0 bases, with 10 bases remaining between them. DNA for the CDR3: TGTGCCATCAGTGGGTCAAGTAGCTCCTACAATGAGCAGTTCTTC. Protein sequence: CAISGSSSSYNEQFF.

About this clone itself: The same CDR3 can be traced to other DNA sequences in this sample. The chain uses TRBV11-1 and TRBJ1-2; no reliable D call. The CDR3 spans 13 residues. Trimming stripped 9 bases from V and 5 bases from J, with 16 bases between. Germline V lookup: CDR1 SGHAT, CDR2 FQDESV (reference sequence). DNA for the CDR3: TGTGCCAGTACCTCAACGCCGGGATATGGCTACACCTTC. Residues: CASTSTPGYGYTF.

The V call is TRBV30, the J call TRBJ2-7, with 13 bases that match TRBD2. This CDR3 is built from 16 residues. Germline V gives CDR1 GTSNPN, CDR2 SVGIG (reference sequence). The ends lost 8 bases at V and 4 bases at J; junction bases unmatched: 14. CDR3 residues: CAQWGGLAGERYEQYF. The CDR3 DNA reads as TGTGCCCAGTGGGGAGGACTAGCGGGAGAGCGATACGAGCAGTACTTC.

The gene calls are TRBV4-2 and TRBJ2-1; 7 nucleotides match TRBD2. V lost 0 bases to trimming and J lost 4 bases; unmatched junction nucleotides: 6. This CDR3 is 16 amino acids long. From germline, CDR1 is LGHNA and CDR2 YNFKEQ. The CDR3 DNA reads TGTGCCAGCAGCCAAGATTCGGGAGGTGGTTACAATGAGCAGTTCTTC. Amino acids: CASSQDSGGGYNEQFF.

This chain links TRBV11-1 with TRBJ2-7; 13 positions agree with TRBD2. The CDR3 totals 15 residues. The J segment lost 3 bases and the V segment lost 3 bases, leaving 2 bases of the junction unmatched. Germline V lookup: CDR1 SGHAT, CDR2 FQDESV (reference sequence). The CDR3 is CASSFGLAGDYEQYF. CDR3 in DNA: TGTGCCAGCAGCTTTGGACTAGCGGGGGACTACGAGCAGTACTTC.

The genes are TRBV5-1 and TRBJ1-1; maybe TRBD1 (5 bases). Germline V CDR1 and CDR2: SGHRS, YFSETQ. V shed 4 bases and J shed 0 bases, with 16 bases lying between them. This CDR3 comprises 16 residues. CDR3 bases: TGCGCCAGCAGCGGGGGGACGTACAAGATGAACACTGAAGCTTTCTTT. It translates to CASSGGTYKMNTEAFF.

The rearrangement joins TRBV18 to TRBJ2-5; a possible D gene is TRBD1 (7 bases). The germline V and J ends were trimmed by 1 base and 5 bases, with 20 bases remaining between them. This CDR3 comprises 17 residues. Germline assignment: CDR1 KGHSH and CDR2 LQKENI. The CDR3 loop is CASSPRRQGGGTETQYF. In DNA, the CDR3 is TGTGCCAGCTCACCACGGAGACAGGGAGGCGGCACGGAGACCCAGTACTTC.

This rearrangement joins TRBV11-3 to TRBJ2-5; D remains unclear. The J call could be wrong; TRBJ2-7 is a better fit for the DNA end. This CDR3 is built from 14 residues. Germline values: CDR1 SGHNT, CDR2 YENEEA. The CDR3 bases are TGTGCCAGCAGCTTAGATCCCAACTCCTACGAGCAGTACTTC. Its protein product is CASSLDPNSYEQYF.

The chain combines TRBV29-1 with TRBJ1-1, with D unclear. CDR1 is SQVTM, CDR2 ANQGSEA, per germline. Trimming took off 6 bases at V and 3 bases at J, with 8 bases between the two ends. The CDR3 loop spans 11 amino acids. CDR3 sequence: CSVNGDTEAFF. The CDR3 DNA follows: TGCAGCGTCAACGGGGACACTGAAGCTTTCTTT. Looking up the rest from reference TRBV29-1 and TRBJ1-1 gives the full variable domain: SAVISQKPSRDICQRGTSLTIQCQVDSQVTMMFWYRQQPGQSLTLIATANQGSEATYESGFVIDKFPISRPNLTFSTLTVSNMSPEDSSIYLCSVNGDTEAFFGQGTRLTVV.

A single count supports this clone. CDR3 sequence reads: CASERQGRGAFF. The CDR3 DNA follows: TGTGCCAGTGAGAGACAGGGTAGAGGAGCTTTCTTT. This sequence joins TRBV19 and TRBJ1-1; the match to TRBD1 covers 7 bases. This CDR3 has 12 residues. Trimming at V came to 8 bases and at J to 10 bases, leaving 10 bases not matched to a gene. CDR1 LNHDA and CDR2 SQIVND come from the germline V gene (reference sequence).

The gene calls are TRBV4-2 and TRBJ2-3; D unclear. V shed 2 bases and J shed 0 bases, with 15 bases lying between them. The CDR3 is 17 residues long. Germline CDR1 is LGHNA and CDR2 is YNFKEQ. CDR3 protein: CASSQLRGAASTDTQYF. The CDR3 nucleotides are TGTGCCAGCAGCCAACTCCGTGGCGCGGCTAGCACAGATACGCAGTATTTT.

V is TRBV27 and J is TRBJ2-3; 7 bases agree with TRBD2. Germline CDR1 reads MNHEY; CDR2 reads SMNVEV (reference sequence). The CDR3 runs 15 residues. The trim removed 4 bases at V and 2 bases at J, leaving 6 bases unmatched. CDR3 loop: CASSYGLVSTDTQYF. In DNA form, the CDR3 reads TGTGCCAGCAGTTACGGACTAGTTTCCACAGATACGCAGTATTTT.

The chain is built from TRBV7-2 and TRBJ1-1, with TRBD1 as a possible D gene (5 bases). The V end lost 7 bases, the J end lost 0 bases, and 12 bases lay between the germline ends. Germline lookup yields CDR1 SGHTA and CDR2 FQGNSA. This CDR3 is built from 14 residues. The CDR3 sequence is CASTLGALNTEAFF. The CDR3 coding sequence is TGTGCCAGCACCCTAGGGGCTCTGAACACTGAAGCTTTCTTT.

The chain joins TRBV19 to TRBJ1-6; 7 bases are a match to TRBD1. Germline V gene sequence: CDR1 LNHDA, CDR2 SQIVND (reference sequence). This CDR3 has 16 residues. With V trimmed by 4 bases and J by 5 bases, 8 bases remained unmatched. CDR3 bases: TGTGCCAGTAGTACACCACAGGGGCCGGATAATTCACCCCTCCACTTT. Amino acid sequence: CASSTPQGPDNSPLHF. Complete variable domain (other parts from reference TRBV19 and TRBJ1-6): DGGITQSPKYLFRKEGQNVTLSCEQNLNHDAMYWYRQDPGQGLRLIYYSQIVNDFQKGDIAEGYSVSREKKESFPLTVTSAQKNPTAFYLCASSTPQGPDNSPLHFGNGTRLTVT.

This clone was seen only once. This chain connects TRBV2 to TRBJ2-2; 9 bases are shared with TRBD1. With V trimmed by 2 bases and J by 6 bases, 4 bases remained unmatched. This CDR3 is 15 amino acids long. Germline V gives CDR1 SNHLY, CDR2 FYNNEI. CDR3 DNA: TGTGCCAGCAGTGAAAGGGACAGGGCATCCGGGGAGCTGTTTTTT. As protein: CASSERDRASGELFF.